This T cell receptor (beta chain) was identified during a study of response to subunit inactivated influenza vaccine. The study, taken as a whole, reports: Authors suggested each seasonal influenza vaccination recruits few new T cells.

One entry per CDR3 protein results from TCRdb running MiXCR on the RT-PCR reads. This table holds 700,000 to 900,000 distinct CDR3 sequences, approximately 22% found once. The CDR3 length is 14 residues. The V end lost 1 base, the J end lost 1 base, and 8 bases lay between the germline ends. This clonotype was counted between two and nine times. The antigen is not known. The chain uses TRBV12-3 or TRBV12-4 and TRBJ2-7; D is unresolved. Sequenced material: PBMCs from blood, taken 4 to 6 days after vaccination. The sequence was obtained from a man over 45 who received an inactivated influenza vaccine. The CDR3 here is CASSLGIRSYEQYF. The CDR3 DNA reads TGTGCCAGCAGTTTAGGTATCCGTTCCTACGAGCAGTACTTC.